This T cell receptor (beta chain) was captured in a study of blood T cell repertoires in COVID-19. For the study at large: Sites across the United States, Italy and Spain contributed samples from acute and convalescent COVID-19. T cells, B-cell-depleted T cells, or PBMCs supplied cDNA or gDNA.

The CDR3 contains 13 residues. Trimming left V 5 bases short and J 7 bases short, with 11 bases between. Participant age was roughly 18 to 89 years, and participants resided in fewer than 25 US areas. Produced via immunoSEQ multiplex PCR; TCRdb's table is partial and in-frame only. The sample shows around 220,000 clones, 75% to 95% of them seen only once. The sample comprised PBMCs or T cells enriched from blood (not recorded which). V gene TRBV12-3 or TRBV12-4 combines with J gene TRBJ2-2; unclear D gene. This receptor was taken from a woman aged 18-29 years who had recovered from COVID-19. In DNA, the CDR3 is TGTGCCAGCAGTCCAGTCCCCGTCGGGGAGCTGTTTTTT. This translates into CASSPVPVGELFF.